A selection of T cell receptor beta chains follows, all from one sample in a study of identical twins. One entry per CDR3 protein, called by TCRdb with MiXCR from the 5' RACE reads. The sample records 260,000 or so distinct CDR3 sequences, 7.5% being singletons. In addition, the sample was reused for a study of yellow fever vaccine responses in identical twins.

Sequenced: CD8+ T cells sorted from blood. The receptors derive from a woman under 30 in good health. The CDR3 runs from the conserved cysteine through the conserved F or W. A D gene is named only where the DNA matches it firmly. Not every row has a clone size; where given, it reads once, few, many or a size class.

j_call d_call clone_size v_call cdr3_aa cdr3_nt
TRBJ2-1 - - TRBV19 CASNMGYNEQFF TGTGCCAGTAATATGGGGTACAATGAGCAGTTCTTC
TRBJ1-5 - many TRBV11-2 CASSFNSNQPQHF TGTGCCAGCAGCTTTAATAGCAATCAGCCCCAGCATTTT
TRBJ2-7 TRBD1 few TRBV4-1 CASSQRQGAGEQYF TGCGCCAGCAGCCAACGGCAGGGGGCCGGGGAGCAGTACTTC
TRBJ2-1 - - TRBV4-1 CASSQDSPGFNEQFF TGCGCCAGCAGCCAAGATTCCCCCGGGTTCAATGAGCAGTTCTTC
TRBJ1-2 TRBD1 - TRBV13 CASSGQGAQAPNYGYTF TGTGCCAGCAGCGGACAGGGGGCTCAGGCCCCAAACTATGGCTACACCTTC
TRBJ2-7 - - TRBV2 CASSEGAGTRYEQYF TGTGCCAGCAGTGAAGGGGCCGGCACCCGATACGAGCAGTACTTC
TRBJ2-5 - - TRBV2 CASSGGRLQETQYF TGTGCCAGCAGCGGAGGACGGTTACAAGAGACCCAGTACTTC
TRBJ2-3 - many TRBV4-1 CASSLPVGGRDTQYF TGCGCCAGCAGCCTCCCAGTAGGGGGACGAGATACGCAGTATTTT
TRBJ2-3 TRBD1 - TRBV2 CATTGALTDTQYF TGTGCCACCACAGGGGCCCTGACAGATACGCAGTATTTT
TRBJ2-7 TRBD2 - TRBV12-3/TRBV12-4 CASSLLSSGPYEQYF TGTGCCAGCAGTTTGCTGTCTAGCGGACCCTACGAGCAGTACTTC
TRBJ2-1 TRBD2 - TRBV6-5 CASSYASGGAYNEQFF TGTGCCAGCAGTTACGCTAGCGGGGGGGCGTACAATGAGCAGTTCTTC
TRBJ2-6 TRBD1 - TRBV4-1 CASSPRDRGSGGANVLTF TGCGCCAGCAGTCCCCGGGACAGGGGATCGGGTGGGGCCAACGTCCTGACTTTC
TRBJ2-5 - - TRBV4-1 CASSHFTAQETQYF TGCGCCAGCAGCCACTTTACAGCTCAAGAGACCCAGTACTTC
TRBJ2-5 TRBD2 - TRBV10-2 CASSPGTSSETQYF TGCGCCAGCAGCCCCGGGACTAGTAGCGAGACCCAGTACTTC
TRBJ1-1 - - TRBV10-3 CAISESVVDTEAFF TGTGCCATCAGTGAGTCGGTGGTGGACACTGAAGCTTTCTTT
TRBJ2-3 TRBD2 - TRBV27 CASSLRLAGLQTSTDTQYF TGTGCCAGCAGTTTGCGACTAGCGGGACTCCAAACTAGCACAGATACGCAGTATTTT
TRBJ2-1 - many TRBV29-1 CSVPMGVWWEFF TGCAGCGTTCCTATGGGGGTTTGGTGGGAGTTCTTC
TRBJ2-2 - - TRBV29-1 CSVYMAGELFF TGCAGCGTTTACATGGCCGGGGAGCTGTTTTTT
TRBJ1-5 - many TRBV15 CATAMGGGNQPQHF TGTGCCACCGCGATGGGTGGTGGCAATCAGCCCCAGCATTTT
TRBJ2-2 - few TRBV6-6 CASSYVRAGELFF TGTGCCAGCAGTTACGTCAGGGCCGGGGAGCTGTTTTTT
TRBJ1-1 - many TRBV5-6 CASSLSLAGMGTEAFF TGTGCCAGCAGCTTGTCGTTGGCGGGGATGGGCACTGAAGCTTTCTTT
TRBJ1-1 TRBD1 many TRBV5-1 CATWDRGPGTEAFF TGCGCCACCTGGGACAGGGGGCCGGGCACTGAAGCTTTCTTT
TRBJ1-1 - many TRBV7-9 CASSLGRPEAFF TGTGCCAGCAGCTTAGGTCGGCCTGAAGCTTTCTTT
TRBJ2-1 TRBD2 many TRBV12-3/TRBV12-4 CASTPGSGLLNEQFF TGTGCCAGCACCCCCGGTTCGGGACTACTAAATGAGCAGTTCTTC
TRBJ2-2 - few TRBV3-1 CASSQNHWETPNTGELFF TGTGCCAGCAGCCAAAATCATTGGGAAACTCCGAACACCGGGGAGCTGTTTTTT
TRBJ1-2 - few TRBV29-1 CSVEDRPLDGYTF TGCAGCGTTGAAGATCGCCCCCTGGATGGCTACACCTTC
TRBJ2-7 - few TRBV29-1 CSVEDTGQNYEQYF TGCAGCGTTGAAGATACGGGACAAAACTACGAGCAGTACTTC
TRBJ1-4 - - TRBV27 CASSLSSSRDGDEKLFF TGTGCCAGCAGTTTATCGAGTTCGCGGGACGGGGATGAAAAACTGTTTTTT
TRBJ2-7 - - TRBV6-5 CASSYGDGSYEQYF TGTGCCAGCAGTTACGGGGACGGCAGTTACGAGCAGTACTTC
TRBJ2-1 - few TRBV7-8 CASSSTNYNEQFF TGTGCCAGCAGCTCAACAAATTACAATGAGCAGTTCTTC
TRBJ2-1 - few TRBV12-3/TRBV12-4 CASSPSVSYNEQFF TGTGCCAGCAGCCCGTCTGTTTCCTACAATGAGCAGTTCTTC
TRBJ2-2 TRBD2 many TRBV24-1 CATSDFRLAGNTGELFF TGTGCCACCAGTGATTTTCGGCTAGCGGGTAACACCGGGGAGCTGTTTTTT
TRBJ2-7 - few TRBV9 CASSVGWGSAYEQYF TGTGCCAGCAGCGTAGGATGGGGTTCGGCCTACGAGCAGTACTTC
TRBJ1-2 - few TRBV20-1 CSARDTKSDEYGYTF TGCAGTGCTAGAGATACAAAGTCGGATGAGTATGGCTACACCTTC
TRBJ2-1 - many TRBV5-6 CASSLDRWGTYNEQFF TGTGCCAGCAGCTTGGATCGGTGGGGGACCTACAATGAGCAGTTCTTC
TRBJ2-2 - many TRBV14 CASSQSRGPLFF TGTGCCAGCAGCCAGTCCAGGGGCCCCCTGTTTTTT
TRBJ2-3 - many TRBV5-1 CASSYSWPPDTQYF TGCGCCAGCAGCTACTCTTGGCCTCCAGATACGCAGTATTTT
TRBJ2-1 - - TRBV10-3 CAIGRLGEQFF TGTGCCATCGGGAGATTGGGGGAGCAGTTCTTC
TRBJ1-1 - - TRBV28 CASRDRHLNTEAFF TGTGCCAGCAGAGACCGACATTTGAACACTGAAGCTTTCTTT
TRBJ2-2 - many TRBV20-1 CSARAVTGELFF TGCAGTGCTAGGGCGGTCACCGGGGAGCTGTTTTTT
TRBJ2-7 TRBD2 - TRBV28 CASSPWTSGTREYF TGTGCCAGCAGTCCGTGGACTAGCGGGACTCGTGAGTACTTC
TRBJ2-2 - few TRBV12-3/TRBV12-4 CASSSGNSGELFF TGTGCCAGCAGCTCCGGGAACAGCGGGGAGCTGTTTTTT
TRBJ2-5 - few TRBV6-5 CASSYGTGLQETQYF TGTGCCAGCAGTTACGGGACGGGACTTCAAGAGACCCAGTACTTC
TRBJ2-1 - few TRBV27 CASSLVRVFDNEQFF TGTGCCAGCAGTTTAGTCAGGGTGTTTGACAATGAGCAGTTCTTC
TRBJ2-3 - many TRBV27 CASSPSGVGTDTQYF TGTGCCAGCAGTCCATCGGGGGTCGGCACAGATACGCAGTATTTT
TRBJ2-2 - many TRBV5-1 CASSGGANTGELFF TGCGCCAGCAGCGGCGGGGCAAACACCGGGGAGCTGTTTTTT
TRBJ2-2 - many TRBV27 CASRYGGELFF TGTGCCAGCCGGTATGGTGGGGAGCTGTTTTTT
TRBJ2-3 - - TRBV28 CASTSDSTDTQYF TGTGCCAGCACCTCTGATAGCACAGATACGCAGTATTTT
TRBJ2-2 - many TRBV5-6 CASSLGTELFF TGTGCCAGCAGCCTGGGAACGGAGCTGTTTTTT
TRBJ2-6 - - TRBV14 CASSQGPGGLSGANVLTF TGTGCCAGCAGCCAAGGCCCGGGGGGCCTCTCTGGGGCCAACGTCCTGACTTTC
TRBJ1-1 - many TRBV2 CASSDSGPRVF TGTGCCAGCAGTGACTCCGGGCCTCGGGTCTTT
TRBJ2-5 - many TRBV12-3/TRBV12-4 CASSLAAALQETQYF TGTGCCAGCAGTTTAGCGGCAGCCCTACAAGAGACCCAGTACTTC
TRBJ2-1 - - TRBV5-1 CASSASGPGGEQCF TGCGCCAGCAGCGCGTCCGGACCAGGGGGGGAGCAGTGCTTC
TRBJ2-7 TRBD1 - TRBV27 CASRTDRDYEQYF TGTGCCAGCAGAACGGACAGGGACTACGAGCAGTACTTC
TRBJ2-5 - - TRBV6-5 CASSYRNREETQYF TGTGCCAGCAGTTACCGCAACAGGGAAGAGACCCAGTACTTC
TRBJ1-1 - - TRBV4-1 CASSHGGGEAFF TGCGCCAGCAGCCATGGGGGCGGGGAAGCTTTCTTT
TRBJ2-2 TRBD1 - TRBV2 CASSDPTGGIGTGELFF TGTGCCAGCAGTGACCCTACAGGGGGCATAGGGACCGGGGAGCTGTTTTTT
TRBJ2-1 - few TRBV5-1 CASSLSSRNNEQFF TGCGCCAGCAGCTTGTCTTCCAGAAACAATGAGCAGTTCTTC
TRBJ2-1 TRBD2 few TRBV7-9 CASSARLAAYNEQFF TGTGCCAGCAGCGCCCGACTAGCGGCCTACAATGAGCAGTTCTTC
TRBJ2-1 - few TRBV7-9 CASSPDGHGNEQFF TGTGCCAGCAGCCCAGATGGCCACGGGAATGAGCAGTTCTTC